These 23 T cell receptor beta chains originate from one sample sequenced in a study of blood T cells in healthy people across ages. Alongside a J-beta primer mix, a sample-barcoded 5' primer served in a second PCR lasting roughly 7 to 12 cycles. TCRdb used MiXCR to reprocess the 5' RACE reads, holding one entry per CDR3 protein. The data show under 800,000 distinct CDR3 sequences, about 40% seen once. What was sequenced was blood. The receptors were sampled from a woman aged 55 to 70 in good health.

This clonotype came up a few times. The chain combines TRBV12-3 or TRBV12-4 with TRBJ2-5, with TRBD1 identical over 9 bases. Trimming cost V 3 bases and J 5 bases; bases outside gene matches: 4. The CDR3 has 14 amino acids. CDR3 coding DNA: TGTGCCAGCAGTTTGTGGACAGGGGAGGAGACCCAGTACTTC. It translates to CASSLWTGEETQYF.

CDR3 DNA: TGTGCCAGCAGCCCTCGTGGGTACACCGGGGAGCTGTTTTTT. Translated, it gives CASSPRGYTGELFF. The V and J genes are TRBV12-3 or TRBV12-4 and TRBJ2-2, with unresolved D. There are 14 residues in the CDR3. The V end lost 6 bases, the J end lost 3 bases, and 11 bases lay between the germline ends.

The rearrangement uses TRBV20-1 and TRBJ2-1; D uncertain. The CDR3 loop spans 12 amino acids. The V end was cut by 6 bases, the J end by 8 bases, with 14 bases between. The germline gives CDR1 DFQATT, CDR2 SNEGSKA (reference sequence). The CDR3 region has the DNA TGCAGTGCCACTGCACAGTTAGATGAGCAGTTCTTC. Protein: CSATAQLDEQFF.

The table lists this clonotype with a few counts. The chain has TRBV20-1 and TRBJ1-1; TRBD1 matches 7 bases. The germline gives CDR1 DFQATT, CDR2 SNEGSKA (reference sequence). The trim removed 6 bases at V and 1 base at J, leaving 8 bases unmatched. This CDR3 is built from 14 residues. The CDR3 here is CSARKGAPNTEAFF. CDR3 DNA sequence: TGCAGTGCCAGAAAGGGGGCTCCGAACACTGAAGCTTTCTTT.

The chain uses TRBV20-1 and TRBJ2-3, with 10 nucleotides matching TRBD1. Germline CDR1 DFQATT, CDR2 SNEGSKA (reference sequence). This CDR3 region has 15 residues. Losses at the gene ends were 3 bases for V and 3 bases for J; bases not matched to a gene: 6. In DNA, the CDR3 is TGCAGTGCTAGTCTGGGACAGGGGAAGACAGATACGCAGTATTTT. Encoded protein: CSASLGQGKTDTQYF.

This chain connects TRBV20-1 to TRBJ1-1, with no clear D. Germline-derived CDR1 and CDR2 are DFQATT and SNEGSKA (reference sequence). Trimming removed 0 bases from V and 2 bases from J, with 10 bases in between. The CDR3 loop spans 14 amino acids. CDR3 residues: CSARDRAGNTEAFF. The CDR3 region has the DNA TGCAGTGCTAGAGATCGAGCCGGAAACACTGAAGCTTTCTTT.

J is TRBJ1-2 and V is TRBV6-5; possible D gene TRBD1, 6 bases. V shed 5 bases and J shed 4 bases, with 17 bases lying between them. There are 15 residues in the CDR3. From germline, CDR1 is MNHEY and CDR2 SVGAGI. CDR3 nucleotide sequence: TGTGCCAGCAGTCCTGGGCCGGGGGCAGGCTATGGCTACACCTTC. It encodes CASSPGPGAGYGYTF.

The chain employs TRBV20-1 and TRBJ2-3, with D unresolved. V was cut by 5 bases and J by 0 bases, with 21 bases left in between. Germline V lookup: CDR1 DFQATT, CDR2 SNEGSKA (reference sequence). The CDR3 is made up of 17 amino acids. As DNA, the CDR3 is TGCAGTGCTCGGAATGCAGGATTCGACCCTAGCACAGATACGCAGTATTTT. This translates into CSARNAGFDPSTDTQYF.

This chain uses TRBV7-2 with TRBJ2-1; 12 nucleotides align to TRBD2. J lost 8 bases, V lost 5 bases, and 10 bases had no gene match. Germline CDR1 reads SGHTA; CDR2 reads FQGNSA. The CDR3 extends over 16 amino acids. CDR3: CASSPMSLAGGYEQFF. CDR3 DNA: TGTGCCAGCAGCCCAATGTCACTAGCGGGAGGCTATGAGCAGTTCTTC. The full variable domain, completed using reference TRBV7-2 and TRBJ2-1, is GAGVSQSPSNKVTEKGKDVELRCDPISGHTALYWYRQSLGQGLEFLIYFQGNSAPDKSGLPSDRFSAERTGGSVSTLTIQRTQQEDSAVYLCASSPMSLAGGYEQFFGPGTRLTVL.

With regard to this clonotype: At one boundary the junction diverges from the germline segment, which might be a read error. This chain connects TRBV28 to TRBJ1-3, with 9 bases matching TRBD1. This CDR3 contains 15 residues. Germline lookup yields CDR1 MDHEN and CDR2 SYDVKM. The chain's CDR3 is CASRLPGQGGNTTYF. CDR3 nucleotide sequence: TGTGCCAGCAGACTCCCGGGACAGGGAGGAAACACCACATATTTT.

This chain uses TRBV3-1 with TRBJ1-1, with 9 nucleotides matching TRBD1. After removal of 1 base from V and 8 bases from J, the junction contained 8 bases not matched to a gene. This CDR3 spans 15 amino acids. CDR1 and CDR2 (germline): LGHDT, YNNKEL (reference sequence). The CDR3 here is CASSQADRGATEAFF. For the CDR3, the DNA is TGTGCCAGCAGCCAAGCGGACAGGGGAGCCACCGAAGCTTTCTTT.

This clonotype was recorded a few times. The rearrangement links TRBV29-1 to TRBJ1-1; the D gene is possibly TRBD1 (5 bases). This CDR3 is 12 amino acids long. Between the trimmed V and J ends, which lost 7 bases and 3 bases, there was a span of 12 bases. Germline V CDR1 and CDR2: SQVTM, ANQGSEA. CDR3 region: CSAQGPDTEAFF. CDR3 DNA sequence: TGCAGCGCTCAGGGACCAGACACTGAAGCTTTCTTT.

V usage is TRBV7-2 and J usage is TRBJ2-5; a weak D match, TRBD2 (6 bases). The V and J ends lost 5 bases and 11 bases respectively, with 24 bases between them. The germline gives CDR1 SGHTA, CDR2 FQGNSA. This CDR3 spans 15 amino acids. This CDR3 is CASSSSGLNYNEQYF. CDR3 nucleotides: TGTGCCAGCAGCAGCTCGGGACTTAACTACAATGAGCAGTACTTC.

V is TRBV16 and J is TRBJ2-7; D not resolved. The CDR3 is 12 amino acids. Trimming removed 4 bases at V and 3 bases at J, with 7 bases between. CDR1 is KGHSY, CDR2 FQNENV, per germline. CDR3 DNA: TGTGCCAGCAGCCCTCACTTCTACGAGCAGTACTTC. This gives the protein CASSPHFYEQYF.

This clonotype has just a few counts. V gene TRBV20-1 combines with J gene TRBJ2-5; possible D gene TRBD2, 6 bases. This CDR3 has 14 residues. Trimming removed 3 bases at V and 5 bases at J, with 16 bases between. Germline assignment: CDR1 DFQATT and CDR2 SNEGSKA (reference sequence). CDR3 amino acids: CSASWGTRGETQYF. DNA for the CDR3: TGCAGTGCTAGTTGGGGGACTCGGGGGGAGACCCAGTACTTC.

V and J are TRBV7-2 and TRBJ2-2; a possible D gene is TRBD1 (5 bases). Germline loops: CDR1 SGHTA, CDR2 FQGNSA. The CDR3 has 16 amino acids. V was cut by 0 bases and J by 0 bases, with 8 bases left in between. CDR3 sequence (DNA): TGTGCCAGCAGCTTAGCTTCGACAGCGAACACCGGGGAGCTGTTTTTT. This sequence encodes CASSLASTANTGELFF.

The sample holds a few counts of this clonotype. The chain combines TRBV9 with TRBJ1-6; D call uncertain. Looked up from germline, CDR1 is SGDLS and CDR2 is YYNGEE. V gave up 0 bases and J gave up 6 bases, with 10 bases separating them. This CDR3 is 15 amino acids long. The CDR3 sequence is CASSVGNSPNSPLHF. In DNA, the CDR3 is TGTGCCAGCAGCGTAGGCAACAGTCCTAATTCACCCCTCCACTTT.

The chain carries TRBV29-1 and TRBJ2-5, with TRBD1 as a possible D gene (6 bases). The DNA end is more similar to TRBJ2-7, so the J call may be wrong. This CDR3 comprises 12 residues. Per germline, CDR1 SQVTM and CDR2 ANQGSEA. The CDR3 coding sequence is TGCAGCGTTGATACAGGGTATAGCGAGCAGTACTTC. Translated, it gives CSVDTGYSEQYF.

The chain couples TRBV6-5 to TRBJ1-4; D is unclear. This CDR3 region has 11 residues. V lost 2 bases to trimming and J lost 10 bases, with 5 bases between them. Germline values: CDR1 MNHEY, CDR2 SVGAGI. The CDR3 is CASSYAGKLFF. As DNA, the CDR3 is TGTGCCAGCAGTTACGCCGGAAAACTGTTTTTT.

V and J are TRBV15 and TRBJ2-1; D perhaps matches TRBD2 (6 bases). Germline loops: CDR1 LNHNV, CDR2 YYDKDF (reference sequence). The CDR3 length is 14 residues. V lost 0 bases and J 7 bases, leaving 10 bases between the germline ends. The CDR3 coding sequence is TGTGCCACCAGCAGAGATCGAGGAGGGAATGAGCAGTTCTTC. Translated: CATSRDRGGNEQFF.

V gene TRBV20-1 combines with J gene TRBJ1-5, with 9 nucleotides matching TRBD1. Per the germline V gene, CDR1 is DFQATT and CDR2 is SNEGSKA (reference sequence). The CDR3 has 13 amino acids. The trim removed 4 bases at V and 6 bases at J, leaving 4 bases unmatched. The CDR3 protein is CSAKQGAGQPQHF. The CDR3 DNA sequence: TGCAGTGCTAAACAGGGGGCGGGTCAGCCCCAGCATTTT.

The genes are TRBV6-2 or TRBV6-3 and TRBJ2-1; TRBD1 might be the D (6 bases). TRBJ2-7 matches the DNA end more closely, so the J call is doubtful. Per the germline V gene, CDR1 is MNHEY and CDR2 is SVGEGT. The CDR3 consists of 12 residues. CDR3 in amino acids: CASRYEGDEQYF. The CDR3 region has the DNA TGTGCCAGCAGGTACGAGGGGGATGAGCAGTACTTC.

In its sample, this clonotype was seen a few times. The J gene is TRBJ2-1, the V gene TRBV6-2 or TRBV6-3, with D maybe TRBD1 (6 bases). CDR3 length equals 17 residues. Germline-derived CDR1 and CDR2 are MNHEY and SVGEGT. Trimming cost V 3 bases and J 4 bases, with 19 bases left between them. CDR3 protein: CASSYLRTGTQYNEQFF. The CDR3 DNA reads as TGTGCCAGCAGTTATCTAAGGACTGGGACACAATACAATGAGCAGTTCTTC.